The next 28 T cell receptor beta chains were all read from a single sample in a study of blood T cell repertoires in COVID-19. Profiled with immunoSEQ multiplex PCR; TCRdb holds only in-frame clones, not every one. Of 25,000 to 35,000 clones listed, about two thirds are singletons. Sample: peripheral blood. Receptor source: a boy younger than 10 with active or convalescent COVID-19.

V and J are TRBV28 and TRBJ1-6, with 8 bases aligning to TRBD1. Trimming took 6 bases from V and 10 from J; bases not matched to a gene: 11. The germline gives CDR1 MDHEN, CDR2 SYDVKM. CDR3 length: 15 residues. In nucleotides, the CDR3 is TGTGCCAGCAGCCCCCCGACGGACAGGGTGTCACCCCTCCACTTT. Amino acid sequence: CASSPPTDRVSPLHF.

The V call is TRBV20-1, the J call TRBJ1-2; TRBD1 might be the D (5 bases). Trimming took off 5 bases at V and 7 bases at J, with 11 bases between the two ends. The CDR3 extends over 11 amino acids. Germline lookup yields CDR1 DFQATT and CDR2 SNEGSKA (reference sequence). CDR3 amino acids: CSASGLGGYTF. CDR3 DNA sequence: TGCAGTGCTTCAGGGTTGGGTGGCTACACCTTC.

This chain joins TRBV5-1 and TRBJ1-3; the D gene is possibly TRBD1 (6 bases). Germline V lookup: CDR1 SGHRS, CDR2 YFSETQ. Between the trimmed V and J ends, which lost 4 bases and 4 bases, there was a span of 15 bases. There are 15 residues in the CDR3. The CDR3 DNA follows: TGCGCCAGCAGCCGGGACACAGGATCAGGAAACACCATATATTTT. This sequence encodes CASSRDTGSGNTIYF.

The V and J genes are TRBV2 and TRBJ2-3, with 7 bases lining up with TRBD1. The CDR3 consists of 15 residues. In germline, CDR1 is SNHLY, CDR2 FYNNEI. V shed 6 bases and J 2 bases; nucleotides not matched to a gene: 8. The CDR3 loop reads CASRARDSFTDTQYF. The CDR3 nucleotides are TGTGCCAGCAGAGCCCGGGACAGCTTCACAGATACGCAGTATTTT.

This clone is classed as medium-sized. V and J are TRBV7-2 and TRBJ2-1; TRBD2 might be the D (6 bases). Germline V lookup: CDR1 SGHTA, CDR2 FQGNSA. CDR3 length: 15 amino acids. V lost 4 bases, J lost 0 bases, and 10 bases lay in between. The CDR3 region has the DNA TGTGCCAGCAGCTCCCGGGGGAGCTCCTACAATGAGCAGTTCTTC. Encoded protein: CASSSRGSSYNEQFF.

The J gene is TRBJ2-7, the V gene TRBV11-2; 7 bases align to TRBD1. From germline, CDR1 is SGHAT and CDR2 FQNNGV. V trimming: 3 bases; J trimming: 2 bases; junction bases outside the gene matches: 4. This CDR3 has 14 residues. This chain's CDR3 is CASSFSQGAYEQYF. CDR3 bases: TGTGCCAGCAGCTTCAGTCAGGGGGCCTACGAGCAGTACTTC.

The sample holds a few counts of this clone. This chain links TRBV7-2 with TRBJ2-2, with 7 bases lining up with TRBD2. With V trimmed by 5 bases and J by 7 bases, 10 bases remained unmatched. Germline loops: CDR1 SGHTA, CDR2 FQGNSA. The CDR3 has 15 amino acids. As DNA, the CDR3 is TGTGCCAGCAGCCCGCGGGGAGGGAGGTACGGGGAGCTGTTTTTT. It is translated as CASSPRGGRYGELFF.

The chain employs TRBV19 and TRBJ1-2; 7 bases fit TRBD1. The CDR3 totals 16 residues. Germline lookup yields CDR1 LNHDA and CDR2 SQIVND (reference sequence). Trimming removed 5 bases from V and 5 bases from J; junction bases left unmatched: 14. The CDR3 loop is CASSRPPGTASYGYTF. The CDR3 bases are TGTGCCAGTAGTCGGCCCCCCGGGACAGCATCATATGGCTACACCTTC.

CDR3 DNA sequence: TGTGCCAGCAGCGTAGGGTACAGCTCTGGAAACACCATATATTTT. Translation gives CASSVGYSSGNTIYF. The gene calls are TRBV9 and TRBJ1-3; D gene ambiguous. Looked up from germline, CDR1 is SGDLS and CDR2 is YYNGEE. The germline V and J ends were trimmed by 0 bases and 0 bases, with 7 bases remaining between them. This CDR3 spans 15 amino acids.

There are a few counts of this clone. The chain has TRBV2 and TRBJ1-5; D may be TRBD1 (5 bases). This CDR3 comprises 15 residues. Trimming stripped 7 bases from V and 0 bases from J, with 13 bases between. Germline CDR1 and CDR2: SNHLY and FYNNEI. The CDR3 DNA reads TGTGCCAGCACACTTACAGGACATAGCAATCAGCCCCAGCATTTT. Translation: CASTLTGHSNQPQHF.

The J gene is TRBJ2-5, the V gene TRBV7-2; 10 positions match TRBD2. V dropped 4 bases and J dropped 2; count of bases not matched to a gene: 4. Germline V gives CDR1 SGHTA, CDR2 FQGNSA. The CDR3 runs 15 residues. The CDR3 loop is CASSSIAGGQETQYF. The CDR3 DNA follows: TGTGCCAGCAGCTCGATAGCGGGAGGACAAGAGACCCAGTACTTC.

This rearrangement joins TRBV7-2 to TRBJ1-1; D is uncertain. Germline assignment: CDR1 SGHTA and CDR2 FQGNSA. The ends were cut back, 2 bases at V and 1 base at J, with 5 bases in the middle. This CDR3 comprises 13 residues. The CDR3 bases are TGTGCCAGCAGCTTATCAAAGAACACTGAAGCTTTCTTT. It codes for CASSLSKNTEAFF.

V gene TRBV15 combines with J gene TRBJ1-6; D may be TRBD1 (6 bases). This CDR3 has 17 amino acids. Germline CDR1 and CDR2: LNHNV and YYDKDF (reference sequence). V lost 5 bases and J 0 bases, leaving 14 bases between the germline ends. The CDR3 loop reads CATSVQGRSSYNSPLHF. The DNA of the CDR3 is TGTGCCACCAGCGTACAGGGAAGGAGCTCCTATAATTCACCCCTCCACTTT.

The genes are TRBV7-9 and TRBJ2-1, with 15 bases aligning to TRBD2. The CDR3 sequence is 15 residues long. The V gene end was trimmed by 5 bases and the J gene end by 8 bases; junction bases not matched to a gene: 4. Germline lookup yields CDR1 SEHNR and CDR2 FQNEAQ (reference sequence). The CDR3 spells CASSGLAGGRYEQFF. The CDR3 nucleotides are TGTGCCAGCAGCGGACTAGCGGGAGGGAGGTATGAGCAGTTCTTC.

CDR3 in amino acids: CASSIWDRNEQFF. The CDR3 coding sequence is TGTGCCAGTAGTATTTGGGACAGGAATGAGCAGTTCTTC. The chain couples TRBV19 to TRBJ2-1; 8 nucleotides line up with TRBD1. The V gene's germline CDR1 is LNHDA and CDR2 SQIVND (reference sequence). CDR3 size: 13 residues. The V gene end was trimmed by 3 bases and the J gene end by 7 bases; junction bases not matched to a gene: 2.

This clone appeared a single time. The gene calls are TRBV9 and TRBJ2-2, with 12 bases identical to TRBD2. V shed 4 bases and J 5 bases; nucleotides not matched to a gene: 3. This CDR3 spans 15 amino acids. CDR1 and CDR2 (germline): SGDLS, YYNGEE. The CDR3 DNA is TGTGCCAGCAGCATCCTAGCGGGGGGGACCGGGGAGCTGTTTTTT. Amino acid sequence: CASSILAGGTGELFF.

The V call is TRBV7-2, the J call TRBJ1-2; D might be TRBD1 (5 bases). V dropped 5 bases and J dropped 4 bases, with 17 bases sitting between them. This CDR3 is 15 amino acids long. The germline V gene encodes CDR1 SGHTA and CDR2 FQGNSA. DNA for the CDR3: TGTGCCAGCAGCAATTATCCGGGGGGGGTCTATGGCTACACCTTC. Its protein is CASSNYPGGVYGYTF.

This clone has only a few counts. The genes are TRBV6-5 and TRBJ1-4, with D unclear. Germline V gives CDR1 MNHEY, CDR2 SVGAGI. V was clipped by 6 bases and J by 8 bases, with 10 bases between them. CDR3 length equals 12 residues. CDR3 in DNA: TGTGCCAGCAGGAGGATTAGCGAAAAACTGTTTTTT. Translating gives CASRRISEKLFF.

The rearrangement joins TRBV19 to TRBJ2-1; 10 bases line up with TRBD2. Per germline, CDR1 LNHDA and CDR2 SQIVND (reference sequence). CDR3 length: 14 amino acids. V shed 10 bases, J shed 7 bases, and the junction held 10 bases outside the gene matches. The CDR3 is CATGWLAGENEQFF. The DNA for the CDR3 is TGTGCCACCGGGTGGCTAGCGGGAGAGAATGAGCAGTTCTTC.

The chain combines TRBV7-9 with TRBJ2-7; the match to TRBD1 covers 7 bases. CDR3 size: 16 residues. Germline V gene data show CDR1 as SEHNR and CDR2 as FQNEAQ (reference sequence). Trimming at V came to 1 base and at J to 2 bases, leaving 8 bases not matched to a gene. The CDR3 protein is CASSLVGQAPTYEQYF. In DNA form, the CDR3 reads TGTGCCAGCAGCTTAGTCGGACAGGCCCCTACCTACGAGCAGTACTTC.

The CDR3 spells CASSRARDRVGSEQFF. The CDR3 nucleotides are TGTGCCAGCAGCCGAGCCAGGGACAGGGTCGGGAGTGAGCAGTTCTTC. J is TRBJ2-1 and V is TRBV11-2; 9 bases are a match to TRBD1. V gave up 5 bases and J gave up 9 bases; unmatched junction bases: 14. Germline assignment: CDR1 SGHAT and CDR2 FQNNGV. This CDR3 region has 16 residues.

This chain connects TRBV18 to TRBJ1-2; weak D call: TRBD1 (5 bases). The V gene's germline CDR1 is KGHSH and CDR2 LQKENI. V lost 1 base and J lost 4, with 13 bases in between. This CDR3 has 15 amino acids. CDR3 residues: CASSPQGLGGYGYTF. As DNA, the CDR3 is TGTGCCAGCTCACCACAGGGGCTTGGTGGCTATGGCTACACCTTC.

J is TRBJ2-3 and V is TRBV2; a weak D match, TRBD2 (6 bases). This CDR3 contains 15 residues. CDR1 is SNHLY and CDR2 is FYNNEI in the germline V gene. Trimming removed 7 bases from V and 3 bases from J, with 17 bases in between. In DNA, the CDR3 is TGTGCCAGCAAATTGCATCCGGGGGAGACAGATACGCAGTATTTT. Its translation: CASKLHPGETDTQYF. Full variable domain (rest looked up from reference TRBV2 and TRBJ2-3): EPEVTQTPSHQVTQMGQEVILRCVPISNHLYFYWYRQILGQKVEFLVSFYNNEISEKSEIFDDQFSVERPDGSNFTLKIRSTKLEDSAMYFCASKLHPGETDTQYFGPGTRLTVL.

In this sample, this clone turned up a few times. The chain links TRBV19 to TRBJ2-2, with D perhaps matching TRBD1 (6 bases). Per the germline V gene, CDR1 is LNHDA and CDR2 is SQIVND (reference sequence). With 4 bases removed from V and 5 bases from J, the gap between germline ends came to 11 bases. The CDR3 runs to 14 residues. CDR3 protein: CASSTSGATGELFF. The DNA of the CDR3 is TGTGCCAGTAGTACGTCAGGGGCTACCGGGGAGCTGTTTTTT. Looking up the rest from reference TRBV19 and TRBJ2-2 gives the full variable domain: DGGITQSPKYLFRKEGQNVTLSCEQNLNHDAMYWYRQDPGQGLRLIYYSQIVNDFQKGDIAEGYSVSREKKESFPLTVTSAQKNPTAFYLCASSTSGATGELFFGEGSRLTVL.

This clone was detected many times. As DNA, the CDR3 is TGTGCCAGCAGCTTAGAGGGGGCCAGGGGCGGAGAAGCTTTCTTT. It encodes CASSLEGARGGEAFF. This sequence joins TRBV11-2 and TRBJ1-1; tentatively, D is TRBD1 (6 bases). Deletions cut 0 bases from V and 8 bases from J, with 16 bases between. This CDR3 has 15 residues. Germline V CDR1 and CDR2: SGHAT, FQNNGV.

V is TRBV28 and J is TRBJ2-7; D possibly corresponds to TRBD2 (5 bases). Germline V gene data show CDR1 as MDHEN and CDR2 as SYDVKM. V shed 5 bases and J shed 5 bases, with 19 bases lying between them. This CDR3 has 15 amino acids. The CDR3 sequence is CASSAFSGLADEQYF. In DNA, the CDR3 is TGTGCCAGCAGTGCCTTCAGTGGCCTAGCTGACGAGCAGTACTTC. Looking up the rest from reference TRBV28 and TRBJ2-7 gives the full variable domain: DVKVTQSSRYLVKRTGEKVFLECVQDMDHENMFWYRQDPGLGLRLIYFSYDVKMKEKGDIPEGYSVSREKKERFSLILESASTNQTSMYLCASSAFSGLADEQYFGPGTRLTVT.

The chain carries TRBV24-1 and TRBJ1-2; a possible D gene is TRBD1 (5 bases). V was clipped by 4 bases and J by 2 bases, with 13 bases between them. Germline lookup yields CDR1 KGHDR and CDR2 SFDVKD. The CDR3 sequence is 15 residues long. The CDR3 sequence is CATSDTITGNYGYTF. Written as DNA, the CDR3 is TGTGCCACCAGTGACACGATAACAGGCAACTATGGCTACACCTTC.

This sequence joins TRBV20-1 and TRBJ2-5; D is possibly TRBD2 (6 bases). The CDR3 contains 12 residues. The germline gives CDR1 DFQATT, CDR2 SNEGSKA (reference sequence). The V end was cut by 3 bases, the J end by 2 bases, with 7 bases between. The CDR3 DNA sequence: TGCAGTGCTAGTCGGGGGCAAGAGACCCAGTACTTC. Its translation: CSASRGQETQYF.